The 8 T cell receptor beta chains below were found in one sample sequenced in a study of spatial heterogeneity in lung cancer. Findings and limits, study-wide: The study found that expanded intratumoral alpha and beta TCR counts tracked tumor mutation counts.

Time point defined: sample taken at primary tumor resection. TCRdb called the 5' RACE reads again in MiXCR, with one record for every CDR3 protein. The sample lists under 7,500 distinct CDR3 sequences; 15% to 20% were seen once. No antigen has been assigned to these receptors. The sequences come from lung tumor tissue, collected at surgery. The receptors originated from a male donor with early-stage non-small cell lung cancer.

This clonotype was observed many times. The chain joins TRBV24-1 to TRBJ2-3; TRBD1 agrees at 7 bases. V was clipped by 3 bases and J by 0 bases; unmatched bases: 8. Per the germline V gene, CDR1 is KGHDR and CDR2 is SFDVKD. The length of the CDR3 is 17 residues. For the CDR3, the DNA is TGTGCCACCAGTGATCCACGACAGGGCTCTAGCACAGATACGCAGTATTTT. Translating gives CATSDPRQGSSTDTQYF.

Sample share makes this clonotype medium-sized. The CDR3 nucleotides are TGTGCCAGCAGCTTAGACGCAGGTAAACCCCAGCATTTT. Protein: CASSLDAGKPQHF. This rearrangement joins TRBV7-6 to TRBJ1-5; no reliable D call. With 1 base removed from V and 10 bases from J, the gap between germline ends came to 11 bases. There are 13 residues in the CDR3. CDR1 and CDR2 (germline): SGHVS, FNYEAQ. The entire variable domain, with the rest obtained from reference TRBV7-6 and TRBJ1-5, is as follows: GAGVSQSPRYKVTKRGQDVALRCDPISGHVSLYWYRQALGQGPEFLTYFNYEAQQDKSGLPNDRFSAERPEGSISTLTIQRTEQRDSAMYRCASSLDAGKPQHFGDGTRLSIL.

There are many counts of this clonotype. J is TRBJ2-3 and V is TRBV19; D gene ambiguous. The germline V gene encodes CDR1 LNHDA and CDR2 SQIVND (reference sequence). The ends were cut back, 5 bases at V and 0 bases at J, with 9 bases in the middle. This CDR3 spans 14 amino acids. As DNA, the CDR3 is TGTGCCAGTAGTCGGGCGGACAGCACAGATACGCAGTATTTT. Protein sequence: CASSRADSTDTQYF.

The J gene is TRBJ2-5, the V gene TRBV27; a weak D match, TRBD1 (6 bases). From germline, CDR1 is MNHEY and CDR2 SMNVEV (reference sequence). This CDR3 has 16 amino acids. Trimming cost V 6 bases and J 5 bases, with 22 bases left between them. The CDR3 region is CASSLWQGLRGETQYF. CDR3 DNA sequence: TGTGCCAGCAGCCTATGGCAAGGCCTCAGGGGCGAGACCCAGTACTTC.

Within the sample, this clonotype is medium-sized. The chain employs TRBV6-5 and TRBJ2-7; D unclear. With 6 bases removed from V and 0 bases from J, the gap between germline ends came to 15 bases. Germline CDR1 MNHEY, CDR2 SVGAGI. The CDR3 is 15 residues long. This CDR3 is CASRTGQPSSYEQYF. The DNA of the CDR3 is TGTGCCAGCAGAACCGGGCAGCCGAGCTCCTACGAGCAGTACTTC.

The V call is TRBV11-2, the J call TRBJ2-5; 14 bases fit TRBD2. J lost 6 bases, V lost 3 bases, and 6 bases had no gene match. Looked up from germline, CDR1 is SGHAT and CDR2 is FQNNGV. The CDR3 covers 16 residues. CDR3 sequence: CASSLGTSGGGQTQYF. The DNA of the CDR3 is TGTGCCAGCAGCTTGGGGACTAGCGGGGGTGGTCAGACCCAGTACTTC.

By share, this clonotype ranks as medium-sized (0.01 to 0.1%). The rearrangement joins TRBV7-9 to TRBJ1-1; D possibly corresponds to TRBD1 (5 bases). V lost 4 bases, J lost 0 bases, and 12 bases lay in between. Per germline, CDR1 SEHNR and CDR2 FQNEAQ (reference sequence). The CDR3 contains 15 residues. Written as DNA, the CDR3 is TGTGCCAGCAGCTACTCCGGGACCGTGAACACTGAAGCTTTCTTT. Translating gives CASSYSGTVNTEAFF.

The V and J genes are TRBV12-3 or TRBV12-4 and TRBJ2-5; D might be TRBD1 (5 bases). This CDR3 has 14 residues. The V end was cut by 6 bases, the J end by 0 bases, with 11 bases between. The CDR3 spells CASSPPDNQETQYF. Here the CDR3 DNA reads TGTGCCAGCAGCCCCCCGGACAACCAAGAGACCCAGTACTTC.